The sample holds a few counts of the clone carrying this T cell receptor (beta chain). Method: immunoSEQ multiplex PCR; TCRdb's copy keeps in-frame clones and lacks some. The table has roughly 60,000 clones, 86% seen once. Time point defined: after dendritic cell vaccination, including at tumor progression/relapse. The sample comes from a study of glioma-infiltrating T cells after dendritic cell vaccination. Study-wide background: Patients had newly diagnosed or recurrent glioblastoma and received dendritic cell vaccines. Dendritic cell vaccine was injected intradermally three times, biweekly. Between about 2003 and 2012, patients got autologous tumor lysate-pulsed dendritic cell vaccines. Dendritic cells derived from monocytes and pulsed with autologous tumor lysate formed the vaccine.

Germline V gene sequence: CDR1 SEHNR, CDR2 FQNEAQ (reference sequence). With 3 bases removed from V and 4 bases from J, the gap between germline ends came to 15 bases. The CDR3 totals 15 residues. The input for sequencing was blood, taken after dendritic cell vaccination. The clonotype was recovered from a human donor with glioblastoma. The genes are TRBV7-9 and TRBJ1-1; D is perhaps TRBD1 (6 bases). As DNA, the CDR3 is TGTGCCAGCAGCTTGGAGGAGAGGGGGTCCACTGAAGCTTTCTTT. Translation: CASSLEERGSTEAFF.